This T cell receptor beta chain was retrieved from a study of cytomegalovirus exposure and HLA in healthy donors. Overall study findings and caveats: In a later analysis, TCR beta V- and J-gene trimming was associated with a missense DCLRE1C variant. Within a later analysis, the majority of CMV-associated TCR beta chains appeared HLA-restricted. In a later analysis, HLA-associated beta chains showed higher expansion and lower generation probabilities than comparable chains.

This CDR3 has 14 residues. Germline-derived CDR1 and CDR2 are MNHEY and SVGAGI. In the case of this clone: The antigen remains unidentified.

PCR involved 60 Vbeta and 13 Jbeta primers. The repertoire was sequenced with immunoSEQ multiplex PCR; TCRdb's copy has only in-frame clones and lacks some. The sample holds 160,000 or so clones, 70% to 85% seen once. The chain combines TRBV6-5 with TRBJ2-5, with 8 bases identical to TRBD1. The DNA matches TRBJ2-7 better at its end, which makes the J call doubtful. The material sequenced was PBMCs. The TCR originated in a man aged 50-59 years in good health and CMV-seropositive. CDR3 protein: CASSSMTGAYEQYF. The DNA for the CDR3 is TGTGCCAGCAGTTCCATGACAGGGGCCTACGAGCAGTACTTC.